The 15 T cell receptor beta chains given below trace back to one sample, sequenced in a study of T cells after yellow fever vaccination. MiXCR, run by TCRdb on the 5' RACE reads, gives a single entry per CDR3 protein. The table has about 140,000 distinct CDR3 sequences, under 8% seen once; the top ten hold approximately 0.64%. Specimen: CD4+ T cells sorted from PBMCs, collected 10 days after the yellow fever booster vaccination. These receptors all stem from a young man who received the YFV17D yellow fever vaccine.

This clonotype has more than one count but fewer than ten. The rearrangement joins TRBV30 to TRBJ2-7, with D tentatively TRBD1 (6 bases). CDR1 is GTSNPN and CDR2 is SVGIG in the germline V gene (reference sequence). The CDR3 has 15 amino acids. Trimming pared 3 bases from V and 2 bases from J, leaving 17 bases between. As DNA, the CDR3 is TGTGCCTGGAGGGTCCACAGGGAACCCCCCTACGAGCAGTACTTC. Its translation is CAWRVHREPPYEQYF.

This clonotype has at least ten counts. The chain has TRBV7-3 and TRBJ2-5, with D possibly matching TRBD2 (5 bases). The germline V gene has CDR1 SGHTA and CDR2 FQGTGA. V shed 9 bases and J shed 5 bases, with 13 bases lying between them. The CDR3 loop spans 12 amino acids. The CDR3 reads CARAADSETQYF. The CDR3 DNA sequence: TGTGCCAGGGCAGCGGATTCGGAGACCCAGTACTTC.

This clonotype was counted ten times or more. CDR3 in amino acids: CASSIHRGINEKLFF. The CDR3 DNA sequence: TGTGCCAGTAGTATCCACAGGGGCATTAATGAAAAACTGTTTTTT. V is TRBV19 and J is TRBJ1-4, with 7 bases matching TRBD1. Germline CDR1 is LNHDA and CDR2 is SQIVND (reference sequence). This CDR3 has 15 amino acids. J was trimmed by 4 bases and V by 3 bases; bases with no gene match: 5.

This clonotype was observed a few times. The chain combines TRBV18 with TRBJ1-1, with D possibly matching TRBD1 (6 bases). Germline lookup yields CDR1 KGHSH and CDR2 LQKENI. The V end was cut by 4 bases, the J end by 0 bases, with 9 bases between. The CDR3 contains 14 residues. The CDR3: CASSLQGLNTEAFF. DNA of the CDR3: TGTGCCAGCTCACTACAGGGACTGAACACTGAAGCTTTCTTT.

This clonotype was seen at least ten times. V gene TRBV11-2 combines with J gene TRBJ2-2; D is ambiguous. This CDR3 comprises 14 residues. V shed 4 bases and J shed 0 bases, with 6 bases lying between them. Per germline, CDR1 SGHAT and CDR2 FQNNGV. Here the CDR3 reads CASSYRTNTGELFF. The DNA of the CDR3 is TGTGCCAGCAGCTACAGAACGAACACCGGGGAGCTGTTTTTT.

This clonotype has just a few counts. The gene calls are TRBV12-3 or TRBV12-4 and TRBJ2-5; 7 positions match TRBD2. The CDR3 consists of 15 residues. Trimming at V came to 1 base and at J to 5 bases, leaving 7 bases not matched to a gene. Here the CDR3 DNA reads TGTGCCAGCAGTTTAGGGGGGGGGGGTCGGGAGACCCAGTACTTC. Its protein is CASSLGGGGRETQYF.

This clonotype was observed a few times. The V and J genes are TRBV3-1 and TRBJ2-2; D call uncertain. Trimming left V 11 bases short and J 0 bases short, with 16 bases between. CDR3 length: 15 amino acids. Germline V gene data show CDR1 as LGHDT and CDR2 as YNNKEL (reference sequence). DNA for the CDR3: TGTGCCGCCTCAGCTGGCTACACGAACACCGGGGAGCTGTTTTTT. Protein product: CAASAGYTNTGELFF.

This clonotype has just a few counts. The CDR3 DNA reads TGCAGTGCTACTGACAGGGCCACGTACCGTAACACTGAAGCTTTCTTT. It specifies CSATDRATYRNTEAFF. The rearrangement uses TRBV20-1 and TRBJ1-1, with 7 nucleotides matching TRBD1. The germline V gene has CDR1 DFQATT and CDR2 SNEGSKA (reference sequence). The J segment lost 2 bases and the V segment lost 4 bases, leaving 13 bases of the junction unmatched. The CDR3 contains 16 residues.

This clonotype was recorded at least ten times. J is TRBJ2-3 and V is TRBV6-2 or TRBV6-3, with a weak D call TRBD1 (6 bases). V was trimmed by 2 bases and J by 6 bases, leaving 12 bases between them. This CDR3 has 14 residues. Looked up from germline, CDR1 is MNHEY and CDR2 is SVGEGT. CDR3 sequence reads: CASSYRYRVDTQYF. CDR3 in DNA: TGTGCCAGCAGTTACCGGTACAGGGTGGATACGCAGTATTTT.

This clonotype was counted at least ten times. This rearrangement joins TRBV7-6 to TRBJ2-1; TRBD1 aligns across 10 bases. The CDR3 is made up of 14 amino acids. Trimming took 5 bases from V and 10 from J; bases not matched to a gene: 8. Germline CDR1 is SGHVS and CDR2 is FNYEAQ. For the CDR3, the DNA is TGTGCCAGCAGCCCGGGACAGGGGATGGTGGAGCAGTTCTTC. Protein product: CASSPGQGMVEQFF.

This clonotype came up many times. This sequence joins TRBV20-1 and TRBJ2-7; the match to TRBD1 covers 10 bases. Trimming removed 3 bases from V and 3 bases from J; junction bases left unmatched: 2. Germline V lookup: CDR1 DFQATT, CDR2 SNEGSKA (reference sequence). CDR3 size: 13 residues. The CDR3 is CSASGTGDYEQYF. The CDR3 nucleotides are TGCAGTGCTAGTGGGACAGGGGACTACGAGCAGTACTTC.

This clonotype was found many times. This sequence joins TRBV7-2 and TRBJ2-5; TRBD1 agrees at 7 bases. With 7 bases clipped from V and 5 bases from J, the junction kept 10 bases outside the gene matches. Germline-derived CDR1 and CDR2 are SGHTA and FQGNSA. CDR3 length equals 14 residues. CDR3 sequence reads: CASKKGTEGETQYF. CDR3 in DNA: TGTGCCAGCAAGAAGGGGACAGAGGGGGAGACCCAGTACTTC.

This clonotype was found a few times. The V and J genes are TRBV11-2 and TRBJ2-7; the D gene is possibly TRBD2 (5 bases). From germline, CDR1 is SGHAT and CDR2 FQNNGV. This CDR3 region has 14 residues. The V end lost 0 bases, the J end lost 2 bases, and 8 bases lay between the germline ends. The CDR3 coding sequence is TGTGCCAGCAGCTTAGAGTGGAGGACCTACGAGCAGTACTTC. This gives the protein CASSLEWRTYEQYF.

This clonotype was found many times. The J gene is TRBJ2-1, the V gene TRBV28; D is undetermined. The CDR3 extends over 12 amino acids. Trimming took off 3 bases at V and 7 bases at J, with 7 bases between the two ends. CDR1 and CDR2 (germline): MDHEN, SYDVKM. The CDR3, as DNA: TGTGCCAGCAGTTTGAGGTGGAATGAGCAGTTCTTC. Amino acids: CASSLRWNEQFF.

This clonotype was detected many times. This rearrangement joins TRBV7-9 to TRBJ2-1; no reliable D call. The V end was cut by 5 bases, the J end by 2 bases, with 16 bases between. CDR1 and CDR2 (germline): SEHNR, FQNEAQ (reference sequence). The CDR3 is made up of 16 amino acids. CDR3 protein: CASSRMARDPYNEQFF. The DNA for the CDR3 is TGTGCCAGCAGCCGTATGGCTAGAGACCCCTACAATGAGCAGTTCTTC.